Each of the 30 T cell receptor beta chains below was sequenced from the same sample in a study of T-cell reconstitution after alpha-beta-depleted transplantation in children. Researchers prepared the TCRbeta library using unique molecular identifiers, the study reports. TCRdb reprocessed the PCR reads with MiXCR, giving one entry per CDR3 protein. The sample has 95,000 to 150,000 distinct CDR3 sequences, more than 20% seen once. The specimen comprised PBMCs, mostly from graft donor cells, sampled 180 days after TCRalphabeta/CD19-depleted stem cell transplant. These receptors originate from a male patient aged 2 to 10 who had a stem cell transplant for chronic granulomatous disease, so the T cells may come from the graft donor.

The chain combines TRBV10-3 with TRBJ2-3; TRBD1 agrees at 7 bases. The V gene end was trimmed by 2 bases and the J gene end by 2 bases; junction bases not matched to a gene: 31. CDR3 length: 24 amino acids. Germline V gene data show CDR1 as ENHRY and CDR2 as SYGVKD. CDR3 amino acids: CAISEKGGASLYFLLPQITDTQYF. The CDR3 DNA reads TGTGCCATCAGTGAGAAAGGGGGCGCGTCCCTTTACTTCCTACTTCCTCAAATCACAGATACGCAGTATTTT.

This clonotype showed up many times. V gene TRBV29-1 combines with J gene TRBJ2-1; 7 nucleotides align to TRBD1. The CDR3 is 13 amino acids. The germline CDR1 and CDR2 sequences are SQVTM and ANQGSEA. Trimming removed 5 bases from V and 6 bases from J; junction bases left unmatched: 7. The CDR3 spells CSVSDRVGNEQFF. The CDR3, as DNA: TGCAGCGTTAGTGACAGGGTAGGCAATGAGCAGTTCTTC.

This clonotype has a count of ten or more. The V gene is TRBV29-1, the J gene TRBJ2-7, with 9 bases fitting TRBD1. V lost 6 bases, J lost 3 bases, and 12 bases stayed unmatched. Per germline, CDR1 SQVTM and CDR2 ANQGSEA. The CDR3 has 15 residues. The DNA of the CDR3 is TGCAGCGTCAGCGCAAAGGACAGGGGTGGCTACGAGCAGTACTTC. Amino acids: CSVSAKDRGGYEQYF.

There are many counts of this clonotype. The V and J genes are TRBV10-3 and TRBJ1-2, with TRBD1 as a possible D gene (5 bases). Per germline, CDR1 ENHRY and CDR2 SYGVKD. The ends were cut back, 0 bases at V and 7 bases at J, with 9 bases in the middle. The CDR3 is 13 residues long. CDR3 region: CAISESGGLGYTF. The DNA for the CDR3 is TGTGCCATCAGTGAGTCGGGGGGACTTGGCTACACCTTC.

J is TRBJ2-2 and V is TRBV12-3 or TRBV12-4; D uncertain. CDR3 length: 12 residues. The germline V and J ends were trimmed by 10 bases and 5 bases, with 11 bases remaining between them. The CDR3 nucleotides are TGTGCCACAACTGGGGTGACCGGGGAGCTGTTTTTT. Translated, it gives CATTGVTGELFF.

This chain joins TRBV12-3 or TRBV12-4 and TRBJ1-2; D unresolved. Trimming stripped 1 base from V and 1 base from J, with 4 bases between. CDR3 length: 13 amino acids. CDR3 amino acids: CASSLGRNYGYTF. CDR3 coding DNA: TGTGCCAGCAGTTTAGGCCGTAACTATGGCTACACCTTC.

This clonotype was counted many times. The V call is TRBV5-1, the J call TRBJ2-7; 8 nucleotides agree with TRBD1. CDR1 and CDR2 from the germline V gene are SGHRS and YFSETQ. Trimming removed 1 base from V and 1 base from J; junction bases left unmatched: 4. The CDR3 runs to 15 residues. Here the CDR3 reads CASSLRQGPSYEQYF. Written as DNA, the CDR3 is TGCGCCAGCAGCTTGAGACAGGGGCCATCCTACGAGCAGTACTTC.

In nucleotides, the CDR3 is TGCAGCGTTGAGACGGGGGCGAGAGGCTACACCTTC. Protein sequence: CSVETGARGYTF. The rearrangement uses TRBV29-1 and TRBJ1-2; a weak D match, TRBD1 (6 bases). The V gene lost 3 bases and the J gene lost 8 bases, with 13 bases spanning the gap. The CDR3 extends over 12 amino acids. Germline CDR1 reads SQVTM; CDR2 reads ANQGSEA.

The chain is built from TRBV27 and TRBJ2-1, with D perhaps being TRBD1 or TRBD2 (5 bases each). Germline assignment: CDR1 MNHEY and CDR2 SMNVEV (reference sequence). This CDR3 comprises 15 residues. The V and J ends lost 3 bases and 8 bases respectively, with 17 bases between them. The CDR3 DNA follows: TGTGCCAGCAGTTTTGTCGGGACCCCGGGCCATGAGCAGTTCTTC. The encoded protein is CASSFVGTPGHEQFF.

This clonotype was counted a few times. The V call is TRBV25-1, the J call TRBJ1-3, with D possibly being TRBD1 (6 bases). CDR1 and CDR2 (germline): MGHDK, SYGVNS. CDR3 length equals 14 residues. The V and J ends lost 8 bases and 7 bases respectively, with 18 bases between them. The CDR3 coding sequence is TGTGCCAGCCGCTTAAGCGGGGGGCGGAACACCATATATTTT. Translating it yields CASRLSGGRNTIYF.

The chain is built from TRBV7-3 and TRBJ1-3; 7 nucleotides agree with TRBD1. Germline trimming cut 4 bases from V and 1 base from J; bases unmatched to any gene: 1. This CDR3 comprises 14 residues. Germline V gene lookup returns CDR1 SGHTA and CDR2 FQGTGA. CDR3 nucleotides: TGTGCCAGCAGCTCAGGGGGTTCTGGAAACACCATATATTTT. It is translated as CASSSGGSGNTIYF.

This chain connects TRBV7-2 to TRBJ2-2; 11 nucleotides line up with TRBD2. The CDR3 totals 17 residues. Per germline, CDR1 SGHTA and CDR2 FQGNSA. Unmatched junction bases numbered 8, after V lost 3 bases and J lost 5 bases. Here the CDR3 reads CASSFVALAGGTGELFF. CDR3 in DNA: TGTGCCAGCAGCTTCGTAGCTTTAGCGGGAGGGACCGGGGAGCTGTTTTTT. The full variable domain, completed using reference TRBV7-2 and TRBJ2-2, is GAGVSQSPSNKVTEKGKDVELRCDPISGHTALYWYRQSLGQGLEFLIYFQGNSAPDKSGLPSDRFSAERTGGSVSTLTIQRTQQEDSAVYLCASSFVALAGGTGELFFGEGSRLTVL.

This clonotype was counted only a few times. V is TRBV9 and J is TRBJ2-2; 7 positions match TRBD2. J gave up 6 bases and V 3 bases, and 14 bases lay outside the gene matches. CDR3 length: 17 residues. Looked up from germline, CDR1 is SGDLS and CDR2 is YYNGEE. CDR3 coding DNA: TGTGCCAGCAGCGCTCTCCGGGACTACCCTACGTCCGGGGAGCTGTTTTTT. Translated, it gives CASSALRDYPTSGELFF.

This clonotype appeared many times. This chain uses TRBV7-2 with TRBJ2-3; 11 bases fit TRBD2. The length of the CDR3 is 16 residues. Looked up from germline, CDR1 is SGHTA and CDR2 is FQGNSA. The J segment lost 6 bases and the V segment lost 4 bases, leaving 9 bases of the junction unmatched. For the CDR3, the DNA is TGTGCCAGCAGCTCCGGACTAGCGGGTGTCCTTGATACGCAGTATTTT. It yields the protein CASSSGLAGVLDTQYF.

The gene calls are TRBV6-2 or TRBV6-3 and TRBJ2-7; no clear D. Germline lookup yields CDR1 MNHEY and CDR2 SVGEGT. Trimming took off 0 bases at V and 2 bases at J, with 2 bases between the two ends. This CDR3 is 12 amino acids long. The CDR3 protein is CASSYSPYEQYF. DNA of the CDR3: TGTGCCAGCAGTTACTCTCCCTACGAGCAGTACTTC.

This clonotype was seen many times. The genes are TRBV11-2 and TRBJ2-1; D may correspond to TRBD1 or TRBD2 (5 bases each). The CDR3 runs to 13 residues. Trimming took 1 base from V and 4 from J, leaving 5 bases between them. The germline CDR1 and CDR2 sequences are SGHAT and FQNNGV. Here the CDR3 reads CASSLGGYNEQFF. In DNA, the CDR3 is TGTGCCAGCAGCTTAGGGGGGTACAATGAGCAGTTCTTC. Full variable domain (outside the CDR3, taken from reference TRBV11-2 and TRBJ2-1): EAGVAQSPRYKIIEKRQSVAFWCNPISGHATLYWYQQILGQGPKLLIQFQNNGVVDDSQLPKDRFSAERLKGVDSTLKIQPAKLEDSAVYLCASSLGGYNEQFFGPGTRLTVL.

The chain uses TRBV25-1 and TRBJ2-1; D is possibly TRBD2 (6 bases). Germline CDR1 MGHDK, CDR2 SYGVNS. This CDR3 contains 17 residues. Trimming pared 4 bases from V and 1 base from J, leaving 17 bases between. The CDR3 sequence is CASSANPGLMSYNEQFF. The CDR3 coding sequence is TGTGCCAGCAGTGCGAACCCGGGACTCATGTCCTACAATGAGCAGTTCTTC.

The CDR3 loop is CSEYPAARTSSGNTEAFF. CDR3 DNA sequence: TGCAGTGAATACCCAGCGGCCCGGACCTCCTCCGGGAACACTGAAGCTTTCTTT. The genes are TRBV20-1 and TRBJ1-1, with D unresolved. Trimming cost V 7 bases and J 1 base, with 28 bases left between them. The V gene's germline CDR1 is DFQATT and CDR2 SNEGSKA (reference sequence). This CDR3 has 18 amino acids.

The sample holds a few counts of this clonotype. The J gene is TRBJ2-2, the V gene TRBV12-3 or TRBV12-4; D remains unclear. Trimming left V 10 bases short and J 6 bases short, with 12 bases between. The CDR3 is 12 amino acids. CDR3 bases: TGTGCCACCGTCATTCGGGCCGGGGAGCTGTTTTTT. Amino acid sequence: CATVIRAGELFF.

This clonotype was counted at least ten times. The chain recombines TRBV4-3 with TRBJ2-7, with 11 bases matching TRBD1. The CDR3 sequence is 16 residues long. Trimming cost V 1 base and J 4 bases; bases outside gene matches: 6. Germline V lookup: CDR1 LGHNA, CDR2 YSLEER. Written as DNA, the CDR3 is TGCGCCAGCAGCCAAGTTAGGACAGGGGGCGTGTACGAGCAGTACTTC. Protein: CASSQVRTGGVYEQYF.

This clonotype was recorded at least ten times. The chain employs TRBV7-9 and TRBJ2-7; unclear D gene. The CDR3 sequence is 12 residues long. V was pared by 4 bases and J by 0 bases, with 4 bases between. In germline, CDR1 is SEHNR, CDR2 FQNEAQ (reference sequence). DNA for the CDR3: TGTGCCAGCAGCTCACTCTCCTACGAGCAGTACTTC. Translating it yields CASSSLSYEQYF.

Remarks on this clonotype: The junction does not match germline at one end; this may be a read error. The chain recombines TRBV5-1 with TRBJ1-1; no firm D call. The CDR3 runs to 15 residues. Germline V gene lookup returns CDR1 SGHRS and CDR2 YFSETQ. The CDR3 reads CASRLETRMNTEAFF. The CDR3 DNA follows: TGCGCCAGCAGGTTGGAAACGAGGATGAACACTGAAGCTTTCTTT.

This clonotype has ten or more counts. This chain uses TRBV20-1 with TRBJ1-6, with 7 bases matching TRBD1. The CDR3 consists of 14 residues. From germline, CDR1 is DFQATT and CDR2 SNEGSKA (reference sequence). V was pared by 3 bases and J by 7 bases, with 6 bases of the junction left unmatched. The CDR3 sequence: CSARETGWNSPLHF. The DNA of the CDR3 is TGCAGTGCTAGGGAGACAGGGTGGAATTCACCCCTCCACTTT.

About this clonotype itself: This may stem from a read error, because a much larger clone lies one nucleotide away. The gene calls are TRBV14 and TRBJ2-1; D not certain. The length of the CDR3 is 16 residues. The V gene's germline CDR1 is SGHDN and CDR2 FVKESK. V was pared by 1 base and J by 1 base, with 11 bases between. CDR3: CASSQVFRGSYNEQFF. CDR3 sequence (DNA): TGTGCCAGCAGCCAAGTTTTCCGCGGATCCTACAATGAGCAGTTCTTC.

The J gene is TRBJ2-1, the V gene TRBV5-1, with 11 bases identical to TRBD2. The CDR3 runs 18 residues. Germline lookup yields CDR1 SGHRS and CDR2 YFSETQ. The ends lost 1 base at V and 7 bases at J; junction bases unmatched: 13. The CDR3 loop reads CASSLNYAGLADRNEQFF. The CDR3 DNA is TGCGCCAGCAGCTTGAATTATGCGGGACTAGCGGATAGAAATGAGCAGTTCTTC.

This chain uses TRBV29-1 with TRBJ2-1; D is undetermined. Germline CDR1 is SQVTM and CDR2 is ANQGSEA. This CDR3 has 12 amino acids. V was clipped by 0 bases and J by 7 bases, with 7 bases between them. DNA of the CDR3: TGCAGCGTTGAAGATTCTAGGAATGAGCAGTTCTTC. This translates into CSVEDSRNEQFF.

This clonotype showed up many times. The rearrangement uses TRBV20-1 and TRBJ2-3; D perhaps matches TRBD1 (6 bases). V lost 5 bases to trimming and J lost 2 bases, with 17 bases between them. This CDR3 region has 15 residues. Looked up from germline, CDR1 is DFQATT and CDR2 is SNEGSKA (reference sequence). The CDR3 nucleotides are TGCAGTGCTCTGGAAAGGACAGTGGACACAGATACGCAGTATTTT. Translated, it gives CSALERTVDTDTQYF.

This clonotype was counted a few times. The gene calls are TRBV7-2 and TRBJ2-2; tentative D call: TRBD1 (5 bases). Germline V gives CDR1 SGHTA, CDR2 FQGNSA. Trimming stripped 1 base from V and 5 bases from J, with 8 bases between. CDR3 length equals 14 residues. The CDR3: CASSLGQGTGELFF. In DNA, the CDR3 is TGTGCCAGCAGCTTAGGCCAGGGAACCGGGGAGCTGTTTTTT.

This clonotype came up a few times. The J gene is TRBJ1-2, the V gene TRBV20-1, with no clear D. V was cut by 2 bases and J by 3 bases, with 19 bases left in between. Germline V gene sequence: CDR1 DFQATT, CDR2 SNEGSKA (reference sequence). There are 16 residues in the CDR3. CDR3 sequence: CSARSIRWAGDYGYTF. CDR3 nucleotide sequence: TGCAGTGCTAGATCGATCCGCTGGGCTGGCGACTATGGCTACACCTTC.

This clonotype came up many times. The chain carries TRBV18 and TRBJ1-5, with a tentative D call TRBD1 (5 bases). Per germline, CDR1 KGHSH and CDR2 LQKENI. The V and J ends lost 6 bases and 3 bases respectively, with 12 bases between them. There are 14 residues in the CDR3. The CDR3 DNA reads TGTGCCAGCTCTCGCGGGACCGACAATCAGCCCCAGCATTTT. Translation: CASSRGTDNQPQHF.